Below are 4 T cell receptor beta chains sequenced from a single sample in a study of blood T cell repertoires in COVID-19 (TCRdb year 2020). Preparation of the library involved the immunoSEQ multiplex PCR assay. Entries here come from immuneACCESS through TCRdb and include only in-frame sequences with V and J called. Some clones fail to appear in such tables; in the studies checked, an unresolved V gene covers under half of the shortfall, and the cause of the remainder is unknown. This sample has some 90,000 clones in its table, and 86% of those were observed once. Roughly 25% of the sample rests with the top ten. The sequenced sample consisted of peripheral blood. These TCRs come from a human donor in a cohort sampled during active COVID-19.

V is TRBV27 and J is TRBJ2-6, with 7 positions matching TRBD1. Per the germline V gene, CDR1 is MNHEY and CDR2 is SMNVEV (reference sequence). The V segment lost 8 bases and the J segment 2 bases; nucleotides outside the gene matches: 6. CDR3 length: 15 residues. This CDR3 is CASQDRATGANVLTF. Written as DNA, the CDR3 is TGTGCCAGCCAAGACAGGGCGACTGGGGCCAACGTCCTGACTTTC.

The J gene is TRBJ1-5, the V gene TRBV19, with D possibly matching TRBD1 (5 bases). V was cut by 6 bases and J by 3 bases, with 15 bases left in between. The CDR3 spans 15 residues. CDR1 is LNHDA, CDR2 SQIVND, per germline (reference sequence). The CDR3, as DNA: TGTGCCAGTAGCGTATTCGCACAGGTCAATCAGCCCCAGCATTTT. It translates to CASSVFAQVNQPQHF.

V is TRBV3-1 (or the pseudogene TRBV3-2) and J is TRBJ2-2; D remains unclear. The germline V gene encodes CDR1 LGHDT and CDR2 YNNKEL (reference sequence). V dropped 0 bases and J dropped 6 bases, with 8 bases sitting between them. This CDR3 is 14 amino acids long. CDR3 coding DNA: TGTGCCAGCAGCCAAGAGGCGGTAGCCGGGGAGCTGTTTTTT. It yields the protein CASSQEAVAGELFF.

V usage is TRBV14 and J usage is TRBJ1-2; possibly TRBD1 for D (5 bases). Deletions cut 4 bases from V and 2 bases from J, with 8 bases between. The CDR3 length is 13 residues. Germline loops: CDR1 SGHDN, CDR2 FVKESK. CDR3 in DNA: TGTGCCAGCAGCCCAACAGGAAACTATGGCTACACCTTC. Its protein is CASSPTGNYGYTF.